This entry is about one T cell receptor (beta chain). Data came from immunoSEQ multiplex PCR; TCRdb stores just in-frame clones and leaves some out. This table has fewer than 300,000 clones, under 90% appearing once. The source of the sample is a study of blood T cell repertoires in COVID-19. Study-level information: Italy, Spain and the United States were the sources of the convalescent and acute COVID-19 samples. PBMCs, B-cell-depleted T cells, or T cells provided the cDNA or gDNA that made up the material.

Sequenced: peripheral blood. This TCR derives from a woman aged 45-65 years who had recovered from COVID-19.

Here the CDR3 reads CASSLGGLAGAFEQYF. CDR3 coding DNA: TGTGCCAGCAGCTTAGGGGGACTAGCGGGAGCATTCGAGCAGTACTTC. This chain uses TRBV7-2 with TRBJ2-7, with 14 bases identical to TRBD2. Germline-derived CDR1 and CDR2 are SGHTA and FQGNSA. The trim removed 1 base at V and 6 bases at J, leaving 5 bases unmatched. There are 16 residues in the CDR3.